The 27 T cell receptor beta chains in this list originate from one sample, sequenced in a study of T-cell memory formation after mild COVID-19 (dated by TCRdb to the early 2020s). The library was made by 5' RACE. The instrument given in TCRdb is Illumina NovaSeq 6000. TCRdb took the public reads, trimmed them with fastp at Q25, ran MiXCR for clone calling and kept in-frame beta chains. Rows with a matching CDR3 protein are joined into one entry that keeps the most common DNA and genes. Here the sample has about 190,000 distinct CDR3 sequences; about 17% occur a single time. 2% to 3% of the sample lies in the top ten. Sample: PBMCs or a T cell subset sorted from them (not recorded which). These receptors originate from an adult woman who had mild COVID-19 (a few samples of this study predate the infection). The sample titles of this study are shuffled in the database, so cell type and time point are left out; the donor was told from shared clones.

This clonotype has only a few counts. J is TRBJ2-1 and V is TRBV5-6, with unresolved D. The CDR3 runs to 12 residues. The V and J ends lost 0 bases and 10 bases respectively, with 8 bases between them. Germline V CDR1 and CDR2: SGHDT, YYEEEE. CDR3 in DNA: TGTGCCAGCAGCTTGGGTCCTCCCGAGCAGTTCTTC. It translates to CASSLGPPEQFF.

This chain joins TRBV4-1 and TRBJ2-7, with D perhaps TRBD1 or TRBD2 (6 bases each). The CDR3 sequence is 16 residues long. Trimming removed 4 bases at V and 2 bases at J, with 18 bases between. Germline assignment: CDR1 MGHRA and CDR2 YSYEKL. The CDR3 is CASSPWPGGDTYEQYF. The DNA for the CDR3 is TGCGCCAGCAGCCCCTGGCCTGGAGGGGACACCTACGAGCAGTACTTC.

The V gene is TRBV7-2, the J gene TRBJ2-2; no clear D gene. This CDR3 comprises 15 residues. Deletions cut 3 bases from V and 7 bases from J, with 15 bases between. CDR1 and CDR2 (germline): SGHTA, FQGNSA. CDR3 protein: CASSFARFIDGELFF. CDR3 in DNA: TGTGCCAGCAGCTTCGCCAGGTTCATCGACGGGGAGCTGTTTTTT.

The chain has TRBV14 and TRBJ1-6; D remains unclear. The V end lost 1 base, the J end lost 11 bases, and 6 bases lay between the germline ends. CDR3 length: 12 amino acids. In germline, CDR1 is SGHDN, CDR2 FVKESK. DNA for the CDR3: TGTGCCAGCAGCCAAGGGAAGGCACCCCTCCACTTT. This translates into CASSQGKAPLHF.

The rearrangement joins TRBV29-1 to TRBJ2-1, with D tentatively TRBD2 (6 bases). CDR3 size: 15 residues. The V end lost 2 bases, the J end lost 9 bases, and 20 bases lay between the germline ends. In germline, CDR1 is SQVTM, CDR2 ANQGSEA. As DNA, the CDR3 is TGCAGCGTTGAACCTCCCGGGAGAGTCAGGGCTGAGCAGTTCTTC. The encoded protein is CSVEPPGRVRAEQFF.

The J gene is TRBJ2-3, the V gene TRBV6-2 or TRBV6-3; D is undetermined. The CDR3 loop spans 14 amino acids. The germline gives CDR1 MNHEY, CDR2 SVGEGT. V gave up 0 bases and J gave up 0 bases, with 4 bases separating them. The CDR3 is CASSYSLSTDTQYF. For the CDR3, the DNA is TGTGCCAGCAGTTACTCCTTAAGCACAGATACGCAGTATTTT.

This clonotype was seen a handful of times. The rearrangement links TRBV20-1 to TRBJ2-1; TRBD2 is a possible D gene (5 bases). The V end lost 0 bases, the J end lost 10 bases, and 19 bases lay between the germline ends. CDR3 length equals 15 residues. Germline V gene sequence: CDR1 DFQATT, CDR2 SNEGSKA (reference sequence). In DNA, the CDR3 is TGCAGTGCTAGAGAATTCGGCTCACCGGGAAGCGAGCAGTTCTTC. This codes for CSAREFGSPGSEQFF.

The chain combines TRBV6-2 or TRBV6-3 with TRBJ2-2; TRBD2 aligns across 9 bases. CDR3 size: 14 residues. The V and J ends lost 8 bases and 6 bases, in that order; junction bases with no gene match: 7. Per the germline V gene, CDR1 is MNHEY and CDR2 is SVGEGT. Here the CDR3 reads CASWLAGFAGELFF. CDR3 coding DNA: TGTGCCAGCTGGCTAGCGGGGTTTGCCGGGGAGCTGTTTTTT.

The V gene is TRBV7-2, the J gene TRBJ2-5; 11 bases line up with TRBD2. V shed 5 bases, J shed 4 bases, and the junction held 3 bases outside the gene matches. The V gene's germline CDR1 is SGHTA and CDR2 FQGNSA. This CDR3 contains 14 residues. The CDR3 DNA reads as TGTGCCAGCAGCGAAGGACTAGCGGGAGAGACCCAGTACTTC. The encoded protein is CASSEGLAGETQYF. The variable domain in full, completed from reference TRBV7-2 and TRBJ2-5, reads GAGVSQSPSNKVTEKGKDVELRCDPISGHTALYWYRQSLGQGLEFLIYFQGNSAPDKSGLPSDRFSAERTGGSVSTLTIQRTQQEDSAVYLCASSEGLAGETQYFGPGTRLLVL.

CDR3 coding DNA: TGTGCCAGCAGCTTAGTGGCGGGACCCCTGGAGACCCAGTACTTC. Amino acid sequence: CASSLVAGPLETQYF. The chain has TRBV7-3 and TRBJ2-5, with D possibly being TRBD2 (6 bases). The V gene's germline CDR1 is SGHTA and CDR2 FQGTGA. The CDR3 is 15 residues long. V was clipped by 2 bases and J by 5 bases, with 15 bases between them.

Only a few counts were recorded for this clonotype. The chain is built from TRBV19 and TRBJ2-1, with 10 bases that match TRBD2. This CDR3 has 15 amino acids. V dropped 5 bases and J dropped 4; count of bases not matched to a gene: 5. From germline, CDR1 is LNHDA and CDR2 SQIVND (reference sequence). CDR3 loop: CASSLLAGQYNEQFF. In nucleotides, the CDR3 is TGTGCCAGTAGTCTACTAGCGGGACAGTACAATGAGCAGTTCTTC.

The chain links TRBV24-1 to TRBJ2-3, with D maybe TRBD1 (8 bases). This CDR3 has 16 amino acids. The ends were cut back, 4 bases at V and 4 bases at J, with 17 bases in the middle. Per the germline V gene, CDR1 is KGHDR and CDR2 is SFDVKD. The CDR3 region has the DNA TGTGCCACCAGTGACCCAAAACAGGGGGGGCCAGATACGCAGTATTTT. This encodes CATSDPKQGGPDTQYF.

This clonotype was recorded a few times. The chain employs TRBV6-6 and TRBJ1-2; D may be TRBD1 (6 bases). The germline CDR1 and CDR2 sequences are MNHNY and SVGAGI (reference sequence). The V gene lost 7 bases and the J gene lost 3 bases, with 18 bases spanning the gap. This CDR3 region has 15 residues. The CDR3 nucleotides are TGTGCCAGCACCGAAACGGTGGGGGCTTACTATGGCTACACCTTC. This sequence encodes CASTETVGAYYGYTF.

This rearrangement joins TRBV12-3 or TRBV12-4 to TRBJ1-1; the match to TRBD1 covers 7 bases. CDR3 size: 14 residues. V lost 7 bases, J lost 3 bases, and 8 bases stayed unmatched. The CDR3 DNA is TGTGCCAGCACCTTAGACAGGGCTTACACTGAAGCTTTCTTT. Residues: CASTLDRAYTEAFF.

The J gene is TRBJ2-7, the V gene TRBV9; D is possibly TRBD1 (5 bases). The CDR3 is 14 residues long. V was cut by 0 bases and J by 7 bases, with 14 bases left in between. Germline CDR1 SGDLS, CDR2 YYNGEE. The CDR3, as DNA: TGTGCCAGCAGCGTAGGTAGGGGAATCGGGGAGCAGTACTTC. It yields the protein CASSVGRGIGEQYF.

This sequence joins TRBV7-9 and TRBJ1-2; D is perhaps TRBD1 (5 bases). CDR1 and CDR2 from the germline V gene are SEHNR and FQNEAQ (reference sequence). This CDR3 comprises 15 residues. V was trimmed by 0 bases and J by 7 bases, leaving 15 bases between them. The DNA for the CDR3 is TGTGCCAGCAGCTTAGCCAGGGTTCCACTCCCTGGCTACACCTTC. Amino acids: CASSLARVPLPGYTF.

This chain joins TRBV5-6 and TRBJ2-5, with D perhaps TRBD1 or TRBD2 (5 bases each). V dropped 5 bases and J dropped 7 bases, with 21 bases sitting between them. Germline V lookup: CDR1 SGHDT, CDR2 YYEEEE. The CDR3 loop spans 15 amino acids. This CDR3 reads CASSYEGIPRGTQYF. The CDR3 region has the DNA TGTGCCAGCAGTTATGAGGGGATACCCCGGGGGACCCAGTACTTC.

In this sample, this clonotype turned up a few times. J is TRBJ2-3 and V is TRBV5-1, with 7 positions matching TRBD2. The CDR3 consists of 14 residues. The V gene end was trimmed by 2 bases and the J gene end by 3 bases; junction bases not matched to a gene: 3. Germline V CDR1 and CDR2: SGHRS, YFSETQ. The CDR3 loop reads CASSFLGGTDTQYF. CDR3 in DNA: TGCGCCAGCAGCTTCCTCGGGGGGACAGATACGCAGTATTTT.

CDR3 sequence (DNA): TGTGCCAGCAGCCCGACAGATAGCAATCAGCCCCAGCATTTT. It specifies CASSPTDSNQPQHF. The chain links TRBV7-8 to TRBJ1-5; a weak D match, TRBD1 (5 bases). Germline CDR1 is SGHVS and CDR2 is FQNEAQ. The CDR3 runs 14 residues. The germline V and J ends were trimmed by 5 bases and 0 bases, with 8 bases remaining between them.

This clonotype turned up a few times. The J gene is TRBJ1-2, the V gene TRBV6-2 or TRBV6-3, with D perhaps TRBD1 (6 bases). V lost 2 bases and J 8 bases, leaving 15 bases between the germline ends. This CDR3 region has 14 residues. Germline CDR1 is MNHEY and CDR2 is SVGEGT. The CDR3, as DNA: TGTGCCAGCAGTTACCAGGGGCGTACCCCCGGCTACACCTTC. Its translation: CASSYQGRTPGYTF.

This clonotype appeared a few times. This sequence joins TRBV6-6 and TRBJ2-3, with 8 bases fitting TRBD2. Trimming took 7 bases from V and 3 from J; bases not matched to a gene: 15. The length of the CDR3 is 17 residues. From germline, CDR1 is MNHNY and CDR2 SVGAGI (reference sequence). The CDR3 DNA follows: TGTGCCAGCACCTCCTTACGATCGGGAGGGAAAACAGATACGCAGTATTTT. This gives the protein CASTSLRSGGKTDTQYF.

This clonotype was seen more than once but under ten times. The CDR3 spells CASSELPGNTEAFF. CDR3 bases: TGCGCCAGCAGCGAACTTCCAGGGAACACTGAAGCTTTCTTT. This rearrangement joins TRBV5-1 to TRBJ1-1; unclear D gene. The CDR3 is 14 amino acids. Per the germline V gene, CDR1 is SGHRS and CDR2 is YFSETQ. Trimming left V 4 bases short and J 1 base short, with 11 bases between.

The chain combines TRBV5-4 with TRBJ1-5; D call uncertain. Germline V gene sequence: CDR1 SGHNT, CDR2 YYREEE (reference sequence). This CDR3 has 13 residues. Trimming shortened V by 2 bases and J by 2 bases, and 5 bases separated the two germline ends. In DNA, the CDR3 is TGTGCCAGCAGCTTTGAAGGCAATCAGCCCCAGCATTTT. Protein sequence: CASSFEGNQPQHF.

The V and J genes are TRBV12-3 or TRBV12-4 and TRBJ2-7; D remains unclear. Trimming took off 7 bases at V and 0 bases at J, with 13 bases between the two ends. This CDR3 spans 14 amino acids. This CDR3 is CASTQTDRSYEQYF. CDR3 sequence (DNA): TGTGCCAGCACCCAGACGGACCGCTCCTACGAGCAGTACTTC.

The chain carries TRBV27 and TRBJ1-2; D gene ambiguous. The CDR3 is 15 residues long. V lost 6 bases, J lost 2 bases, and 16 bases lay in between. Germline CDR1 is MNHEY and CDR2 is SMNVEV (reference sequence). CDR3 DNA sequence: TGTGCCAGCAGCTTCCAGAGAGGGAGGAACTATGGCTACACCTTC. Translated: CASSFQRGRNYGYTF.

The chain couples TRBV5-1 to TRBJ2-3; tentative D call: TRBD2 (6 bases). V lost 4 bases to trimming and J lost 4 bases, with 13 bases between them. The CDR3 covers 14 residues. The germline V gene encodes CDR1 SGHRS and CDR2 YFSETQ. For the CDR3, the DNA is TGCGCCAGCAGCCCAGGGCCGGGGGCAGATACGCAGTATTTT. Translating it yields CASSPGPGADTQYF.

The sample holds a few counts of this clonotype. The rearrangement joins TRBV3-1 to TRBJ1-2; D not certain. This CDR3 has 13 amino acids. Germline CDR1 reads LGHDT; CDR2 reads YNNKEL (reference sequence). Between the trimmed V and J ends, which lost 5 bases and 8 bases, there was a span of 15 bases. CDR3 coding DNA: TGTGCCAGCAGCGGGGTAGAGTCGTTGGGCTACACCTTC. Its protein product is CASSGVESLGYTF.